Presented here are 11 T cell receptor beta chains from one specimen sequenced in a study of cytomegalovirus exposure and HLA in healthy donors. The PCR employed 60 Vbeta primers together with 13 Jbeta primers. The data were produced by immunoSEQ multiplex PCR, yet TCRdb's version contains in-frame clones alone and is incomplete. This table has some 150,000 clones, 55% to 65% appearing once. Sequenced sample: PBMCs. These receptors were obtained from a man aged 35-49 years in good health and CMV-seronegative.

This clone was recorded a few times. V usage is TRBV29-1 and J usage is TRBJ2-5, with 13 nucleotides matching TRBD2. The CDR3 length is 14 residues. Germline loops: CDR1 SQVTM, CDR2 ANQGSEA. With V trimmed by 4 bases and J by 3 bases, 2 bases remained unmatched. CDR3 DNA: TGCAGCGTTGGCGGACTAGCGGGAGAAGAGACCCAGTACTTC. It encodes CSVGGLAGEETQYF.

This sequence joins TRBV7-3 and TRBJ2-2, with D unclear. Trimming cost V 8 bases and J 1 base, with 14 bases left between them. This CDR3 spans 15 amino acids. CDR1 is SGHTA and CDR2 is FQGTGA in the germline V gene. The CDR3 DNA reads TGTGCCAGCTCGCGCGGAGCGAGGAACACCGGGGAGCTGTTTTTT. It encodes CASSRGARNTGELFF.

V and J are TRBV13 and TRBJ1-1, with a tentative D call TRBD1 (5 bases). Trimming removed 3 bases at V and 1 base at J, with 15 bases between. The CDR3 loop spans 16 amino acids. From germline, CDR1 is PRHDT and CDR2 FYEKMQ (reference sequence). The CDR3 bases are TGTGCCAGCAGCTTCCAACCCTTACAGGAGAACACTGAAGCTTTCTTT. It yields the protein CASSFQPLQENTEAFF. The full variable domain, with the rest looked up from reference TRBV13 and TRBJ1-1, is AAGVIQSPRHLIKEKRETATLKCYPIPRHDTVYWYQQGPGQDPQFLISFYEKMQSDKGSIPDRFSAQQFSDYHSELNMSSLELGDSALYFCASSFQPLQENTEAFFGQGTRLTVV.

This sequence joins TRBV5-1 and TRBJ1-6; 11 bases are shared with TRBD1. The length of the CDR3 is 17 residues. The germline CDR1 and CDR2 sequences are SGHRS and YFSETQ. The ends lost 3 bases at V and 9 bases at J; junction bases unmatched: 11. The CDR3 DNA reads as TGCGCCAGCAGCTCAGGAACCGGGACAGGGGGATTTTCACCCCTCCACTTT. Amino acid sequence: CASSSGTGTGGFSPLHF.

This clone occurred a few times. As DNA, the CDR3 is TGTGCCAGCAGCTTAGATGGGACAGGTTTCTACGAGCAGTACTTC. Translation: CASSLDGTGFYEQYF. This sequence joins TRBV11-2 and TRBJ2-7; TRBD1 matches at 8 bases. V lost 0 bases and J lost 3; bases outside the gene matches: 4. The CDR3 totals 15 residues. Germline loops: CDR1 SGHAT, CDR2 FQNNGV.

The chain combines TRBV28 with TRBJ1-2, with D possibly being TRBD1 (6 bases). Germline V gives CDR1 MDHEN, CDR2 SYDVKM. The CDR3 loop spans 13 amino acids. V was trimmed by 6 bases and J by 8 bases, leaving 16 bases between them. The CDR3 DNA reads TGTGCCAGCAGGATCCCACAGGGTAAAGGCTACACCTTC. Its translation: CASRIPQGKGYTF.

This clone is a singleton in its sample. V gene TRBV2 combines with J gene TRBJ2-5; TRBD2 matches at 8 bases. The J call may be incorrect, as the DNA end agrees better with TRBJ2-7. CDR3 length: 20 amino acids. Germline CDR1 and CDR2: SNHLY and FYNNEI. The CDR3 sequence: CASTGGARFPFMRGSYEQYF. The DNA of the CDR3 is TGTGCCAGCACCGGGGGGGCAAGGTTCCCATTCATGCGAGGGTCCTACGAGCAGTACTTC.

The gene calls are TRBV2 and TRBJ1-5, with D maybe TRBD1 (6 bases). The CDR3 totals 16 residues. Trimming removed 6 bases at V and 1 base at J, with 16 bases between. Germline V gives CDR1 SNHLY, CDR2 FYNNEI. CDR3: CASSVQGRGSNQPQHF. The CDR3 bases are TGTGCCAGCAGCGTACAGGGTCGGGGCAGCAATCAGCCCCAGCATTTT.

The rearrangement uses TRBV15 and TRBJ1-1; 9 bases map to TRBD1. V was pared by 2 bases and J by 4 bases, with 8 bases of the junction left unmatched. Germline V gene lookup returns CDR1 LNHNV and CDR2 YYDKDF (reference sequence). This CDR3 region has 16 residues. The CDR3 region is CATSRWGQGEGTEAFF. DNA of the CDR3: TGTGCCACCAGCAGATGGGGACAGGGAGAGGGCACTGAAGCTTTCTTT.

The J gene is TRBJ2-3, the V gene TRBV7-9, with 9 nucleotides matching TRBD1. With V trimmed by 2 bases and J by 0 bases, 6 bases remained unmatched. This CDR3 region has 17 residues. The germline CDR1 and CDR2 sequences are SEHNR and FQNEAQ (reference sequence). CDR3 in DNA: TGTGCCAGCAGCTTAAACCCGGGACAGGGTAGCACAGATACGCAGTATTTT. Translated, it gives CASSLNPGQGSTDTQYF.

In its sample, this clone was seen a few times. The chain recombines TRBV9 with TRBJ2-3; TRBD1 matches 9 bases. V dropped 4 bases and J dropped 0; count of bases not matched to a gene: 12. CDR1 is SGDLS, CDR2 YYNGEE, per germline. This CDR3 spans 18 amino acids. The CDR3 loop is CASSPRDRVLVSTDTQYF. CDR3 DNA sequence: TGTGCCAGCAGCCCACGGGACAGGGTTCTAGTAAGCACAGATACGCAGTATTTT.